The present entry profiles one T cell receptor beta chain with its context. Its antigen is not known. Amplification used 60 Vbeta primers and 13 Jbeta primers. Using immunoSEQ multiplex PCR, the repertoire was profiled, and TCRdb retains in-frame clones only, with some absent. Among 95,000 to 150,000 clones, approximately 70% were seen once, and the ten largest hold less than 2%. This record comes from a study of cytomegalovirus exposure and HLA in healthy donors. Study at large: Genotyping of hundreds of donors showed that 70% to 90% belonged to the Caucasian-associated ancestry cluster. General study results and limits: The productive fraction for most TCR beta V segments was about 90% or about 30% in an earlier analysis.

The source of this sequence is a man aged 18 to 30 in good health and CMV-seronegative. What was sequenced was PBMCs.

CDR3 residues: CASSLMTASGKYYEQYF. The CDR3 bases are TGCGCCAGCAGCTTGATGACGGCTAGCGGGAAGTATTACGAGCAGTACTTC. This chain links TRBV5-1 with TRBJ2-7, with 9 bases matching TRBD2. The CDR3 sequence is 17 residues long. V lost 1 base and J lost 4; bases outside the gene matches: 12. The germline CDR1 and CDR2 sequences are SGHRS and YFSETQ.